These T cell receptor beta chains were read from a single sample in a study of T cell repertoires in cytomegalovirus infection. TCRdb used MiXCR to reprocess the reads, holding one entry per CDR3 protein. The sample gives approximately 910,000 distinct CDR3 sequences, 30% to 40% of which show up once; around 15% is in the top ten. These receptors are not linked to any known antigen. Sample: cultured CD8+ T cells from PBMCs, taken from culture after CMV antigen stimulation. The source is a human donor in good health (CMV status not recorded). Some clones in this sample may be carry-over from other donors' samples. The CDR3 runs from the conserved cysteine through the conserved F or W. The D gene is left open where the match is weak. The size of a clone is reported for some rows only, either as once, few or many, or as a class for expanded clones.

CASSFPRGGWETQYF,TGTGCCAGCAGCTTCCCCAGGGGCGGTTGGGAGACCCAGTACTTC,.,.,TRBJ2-5,TRBV7-9
CASSSPTNSYEQYF,TGTGCCAGCAGCTCCCCAACGAACTCCTACGAGCAGTACTTC,.,.,TRBJ2-7,TRBV7-2
CASGLVEWTPGYNEQFF,TGTGCTAGTGGTTTGGTAGAGTGGACTCCCGGCTACAATGAGCAGTTCTTC,few,.,TRBJ2-1,TRBV12-5
CASSYPRGNDYEQYF,TGTGCCAGCAGCTACCCCCGGGGGAATGATTACGAGCAGTACTTC,.,.,TRBJ2-7,TRBV5-4
CASSFPGLNTGELFF,TGTGCCAGCAGTTTCCCGGGCTTAAACACCGGGGAGCTGTTTTTT,.,.,TRBJ2-2,TRBV12-3/TRBV12-4
CASSQNSRGHGYTF,TGTGCCAGCAGCCAAAACTCGAGGGGGCATGGCTACACCTTC,few,TRBD1,TRBJ1-2,TRBV7-9
CASSISGGINEQFF,TGTGCCAGTAGTATTAGCGGGGGGATCAATGAGCAGTTCTTC,.,TRBD2,TRBJ2-1,TRBV19
CASSMAGRGAQHF,TGTGCCAGTAGTATGGCAGGCCGTGGGGCCCAGCATTTT,.,.,TRBJ1-5,TRBV19
CASSQDTVTEAFF,TGCGCCAGCAGCCAAGATACTGTTACTGAAGCTTTCTTT,.,.,TRBJ1-1,TRBV4-3
CATLGVAGPSYNEQFF,TGTGCCACCCTGGGGGTAGCGGGGCCCTCCTACAATGAGCAGTTCTTC,once,TRBD2,TRBJ2-1,TRBV10-3
CASSQPGVGYNEQFF,TGCGCCAGCAGCCAACCAGGTGTGGGCTACAATGAGCAGTTCTTC,few,.,TRBJ2-1,TRBV4-1
CANRFGDVYGYEQYF,TGTGCCAACAGATTTGGGGACGTGTATGGGTACGAGCAGTACTTC,once,.,TRBJ2-7,TRBV7-2
CASSLKGHRREQFF,TGTGCCAGCAGTTTAAAGGGACACAGAAGAGAGCAGTTCTTC,.,.,TRBJ2-1,TRBV27
CASSVSSGGVTGELFF,TGTGCCAGCAGCGTATCTAGCGGGGGAGTTACCGGGGAGCTGTTTTTT,.,TRBD2,TRBJ2-2,TRBV9
CASSLDSQTAQYF,TGTGCCAGCAGCTTAGATTCTCAGACGGCCCAGTACTTC,.,.,TRBJ2-5,TRBV11-3
CASSPGQGAQVLDGYTF,TGTGCCAGCTCACCAGGCCAGGGGGCGCAGGTGTTGGATGGCTACACCTTC,.,TRBD1,TRBJ1-2,TRBV18
CASSGGKQFF,TGTGCCAGCAGCGGGGGTAAGCAGTTCTTC,few,.,TRBJ2-1,TRBV7-9
CASSEYEDGETTVRNQPQHF,TGTGCCAGCAGTGAATATGAGGATGGGGAGACAACCGTTCGCAATCAGCCCCAGCATTTT,few,.,TRBJ1-5,TRBV6-1
CASIRAPGALDEQFF,TGCGCCAGCATCAGAGCTCCGGGAGCCTTGGATGAGCAGTTCTTC,few,.,TRBJ2-1,TRBV4-1
CASSPVAGHSYNEQFF,TGTGCCAGCTCACCTGTAGCGGGGCACTCCTACAATGAGCAGTTCTTC,.,TRBD2,TRBJ2-1,TRBV18
CATSGGTGGYEQYF,TGTGCCACCTCCGGAGGGACAGGGGGCTACGAGCAGTACTTC,.,TRBD1,TRBJ2-7,TRBV15
CASSYSLPGELFF,TGTGCCAGCAGTTACTCATTACCCGGGGAGCTGTTTTTT,few,.,TRBJ2-2,TRBV6-5
CASRDSVLTDTQYF,TGTGCCAGCCGGGACAGTGTTCTCACAGATACGCAGTATTTT,few,TRBD1,TRBJ2-3,TRBV19
CASSQLGLNTEAFF,TGTGCCAGCAGCCAACTAGGTCTGAACACTGAAGCTTTCTTT,.,.,TRBJ1-1,TRBV14
CASSRDARGTGELFF,TGTGCTAGCAGCCGGGACGCCCGGGGGACCGGGGAGCTGTTTTTT,.,.,TRBJ2-2,TRBV7-7
CASSFSELREAFF,TGTGCCAGTAGTTTTTCCGAGCTCCGTGAAGCTTTCTTT,few,.,TRBJ1-1,TRBV19
CASSYGLGSHEQYF,TGTGCCAGCAGTTACGGGTTGGGCTCCCACGAGCAGTACTTC,.,.,TRBJ2-7,TRBV6-5
CASRDRGQLVNTKAFF,TGTGCCAGCAGGGACAGGGGGCAATTAGTGAACACTAAAGCTTTCTTT,.,TRBD1,TRBJ1-1,TRBV19
CASSGTPAANEKLFF,TGTGCCAGCAGCGGGACCCCCGCCGCTAATGAAAAACTGTTTTTT,.,.,TRBJ1-4,TRBV13
CASSLSYGAMNTEAFF,TGTGCCAGCAGTTTATCGTATGGGGCCATGAACACTGAAGCTTTCTTT,few,.,TRBJ1-1,TRBV27
CVSPRGAEQFF,TGTGTCAGCCCTCGAGGGGCCGAGCAGTTCTTC,.,.,TRBJ2-1,TRBV2
CASSLSPLGQGAYEQYF,TGTGCCAGCAGTTTATCCCCCCTAGGACAGGGGGCTTACGAGCAGTACTTC,few,TRBD1,TRBJ2-7,TRBV27
CASSQERATGAYGYTF,TGCGCCAGCAGCCAAGAGAGGGCGACAGGGGCCTATGGCTACACCTTC,.,TRBD1,TRBJ1-2,TRBV4-1
CASSVKGSNQPQHF,TGCGCCAGCAGCGTAAAGGGGAGCAATCAGCCCCAGCATTTT,.,.,TRBJ1-5,TRBV10-1
CATRDSFYTF,TGTGCCACCCGGGACAGCTTCTACACCTTC,few,TRBD1,TRBJ1-2,TRBV10-3
CSATGVNIPGNQPQHF,TGCAGTGCTACAGGGGTAAATATCCCTGGGAATCAGCCCCAGCATTTT,.,.,TRBJ1-5,TRBV20-1
CASSQEGQDAETQYF,TGCGCCAGCAGCCAAGAAGGGCAAGACGCAGAGACCCAGTACTTC,few,.,TRBJ2-5,TRBV4-1
CASSRQFQETQYF,TGTGCCAGCAGCCGACAGTTCCAAGAGACCCAGTACTTT,few,.,TRBJ2-5,TRBV7-2
CASSLGRGLTDTQYF,TGTGCCAGCAGCTTAGGAAGGGGGCTCACAGATACGCAGTATTTT,many,TRBD1,TRBJ2-3,TRBV7-6
CASSFIGDLNSPLHF,TGTGCCAGTAGTTTTATCGGGGATTTGAATTCACCCCTCCACTTT,.,.,TRBJ1-6,TRBV19
CASSPGGNPQETQYF,TGTGCCAGCAGCCCCGGCGGGAACCCTCAAGAGACCCAGTACTTC,few,.,TRBJ2-5,TRBV11-1
CAIIMASGGYPLGTDTQYF,TGTGCCATCATAATGGCTAGCGGGGGGTACCCTCTTGGCACAGATACGCAGTATTTT,.,TRBD2,TRBJ2-3,TRBV10-3
CASSLNNMGPAKNIQYF,TGTGCCAGCAGCTTAAATAACATGGGGCCAGCCAAAAACATTCAGTACTTC,.,.,TRBJ2-4,TRBV7-4
CASSSIIFYEQYF,TGTGCCAGCAGCTCTATTATCTTCTACGAGCAGTACTTC,.,.,TRBJ2-7,TRBV14
CASSLKSGNSPLHF,TGTGCCAGCAGTTTGAAAAGCGGTAATTCACCCCTCCACTTT,.,.,TRBJ1-6,TRBV12-3/TRBV12-4
CSVAGASGTAFKPYQETQYF,TGCAGCGTTGCTGGGGCTTCCGGGACTGCCTTCAAGCCCTACCAAGAGACCCAGTACTTC,few,.,TRBJ2-5,TRBV29-1
CARSRIGDGELFF,TGTGCCAGAAGCCGAATAGGGGACGGGGAGCTGTTTTTT,.,.,TRBJ2-2,TRBV5-3
CASSIAAGLYNEQFF,TGTGCCAGTAGTATAGCGGCGGGGCTTTACAATGAGCAGTTCTTC,.,.,TRBJ2-1,TRBV19
CASVEGANYGYTF,TGTGCCAGCGTTGAAGGGGCTAACTATGGCTACACCTTC,.,.,TRBJ1-2,TRBV2
CASSQYRANYGYTF,TGTGCCAGCAGCCAATACAGGGCTAACTATGGCTACACCTTC,.,.,TRBJ1-2,TRBV14
CASSQVGTGNLYGYTF,TGTGCCAGCAGCCAAGTCGGGACCGGGAACCTTTATGGCTACACCTTC,few,.,TRBJ1-2,TRBV6-5
CASTWGGMETQYF,TGTGCCAGCACCTGGGGAGGAATGGAGACCCAGTACTTC,.,.,TRBJ2-5,TRBV12-3/TRBV12-4
CATSDHGTGASSYNEQFF,TGTGCCACCAGTGACCACGGGACAGGAGCGAGCTCCTACAATGAGCAGTTCTTC,.,TRBD1,TRBJ2-1,TRBV24-1